Sequencing of this T cell receptor (beta chain) was carried out in a study of cytomegalovirus exposure and HLA in healthy donors. Overall study context: Earlier sequencing of about 179 million T cells yielded 120 million or so unique TCR beta sequences. General observations from the study: Prior analysis indicated that the majority of TCR beta V segments exhibited productivity approximately 90% or approximately 30% of the time.

PCR amplification relied on 60 Vbeta primers (plus 13 Jbeta primers). Using immunoSEQ multiplex PCR, the repertoire was profiled, and TCRdb retains in-frame clones only, with some absent. The table includes 170,000 or so clones, 65% to 80% detected once. Donors counted as nominally healthy when sampled, yet unrecorded immune exposures were likely. Germline loops: CDR1 MNHEY, CDR2 SMNVEV (reference sequence). The ends were cut back, 0 bases at V and 5 bases at J, with 16 bases in the middle. CDR3 length: 16 residues. This clone was found a few times. What it binds is not known. This clonotype was sampled from a woman aged 25 to 39 in good health and CMV-seronegative. The sequencing input was PBMCs. The chain links TRBV27 to TRBJ1-1; TRBD1 might be the D (6 bases). The CDR3 bases are TGTGCCAGCAGTTTATCGACAGGCCGGCCGAGGACTGAAGCTTTCTTT. Its translation is CASSLSTGRPRTEAFF.